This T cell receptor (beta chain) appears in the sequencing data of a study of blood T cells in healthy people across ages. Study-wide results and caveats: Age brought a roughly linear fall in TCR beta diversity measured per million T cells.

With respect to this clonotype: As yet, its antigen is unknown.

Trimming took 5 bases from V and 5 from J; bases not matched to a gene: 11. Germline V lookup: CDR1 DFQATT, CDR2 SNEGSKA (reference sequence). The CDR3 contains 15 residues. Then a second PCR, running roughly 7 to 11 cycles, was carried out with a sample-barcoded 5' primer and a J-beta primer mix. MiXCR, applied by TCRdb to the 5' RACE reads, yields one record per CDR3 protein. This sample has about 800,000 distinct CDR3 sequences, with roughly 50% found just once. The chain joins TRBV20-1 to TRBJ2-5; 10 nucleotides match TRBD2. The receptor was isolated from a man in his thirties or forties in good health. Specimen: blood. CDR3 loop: CSAVPTSGEAETQYF. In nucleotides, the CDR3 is TGCAGTGCTGTCCCAACTAGCGGGGAAGCCGAGACCCAGTACTTC.